These 22 T cell receptor beta chains share one sample of origin, sequenced in a study of T cell repertoires in cytomegalovirus infection. TCRdb ran MiXCR on the reads and lists one entry per CDR3 protein. The table lists around 120,000 distinct CDR3 sequences, roughly 39% of them singletons. These TCRs' antigens remain unknown. The source was CD8+ T cells from cultured PBMCs, collected from culture after CMV antigen stimulation. All receptors derive from a human donor in good health (CMV status not recorded). Some clones in this sample may be carry-over from other donors' samples.

The chain couples TRBV9 to TRBJ2-5; either TRBD1 or TRBD2 may fit D (6 bases each). Germline-derived CDR1 and CDR2 are SGDLS and YYNGEE. Between the trimmed V and J ends, which lost 5 bases and 5 bases, there was a span of 16 bases. This CDR3 region has 14 residues. CDR3 nucleotides: TGTGCCAGCAGGAAGGACTGGGGGGCCGAGACCCAGTACTTC. Translated, it gives CASRKDWGAETQYF.

This chain joins TRBV2 and TRBJ1-2; 11 nucleotides agree with TRBD1. The CDR3 runs 16 residues. CDR1 is SNHLY, CDR2 FYNNEI, per germline. Trimming removed 6 bases from V and 1 base from J; junction bases left unmatched: 7. CDR3 sequence (DNA): TGTGCCAGCAGCGGACAGGGGGCTCTTCTTAACTATGGCTACACCTTC. Its protein product is CASSGQGALLNYGYTF. Full variable domain (remainder filled in from reference TRBV2 and TRBJ1-2): EPEVTQTPSHQVTQMGQEVILRCVPISNHLYFYWYRQILGQKVEFLVSFYNNEISEKSEIFDDQFSVERPDGSNFTLKIRSTKLEDSAMYFCASSGQGALLNYGYTFGSGTRLTVV.

This clonotype was seen only a few times. The chain recombines TRBV28 with TRBJ2-5; a weak D match, TRBD1 (5 bases). The CDR3 totals 13 residues. V lost 2 bases, J lost 4 bases, and 8 bases lay in between. CDR1 and CDR2 (germline): MDHEN, SYDVKM. The CDR3 loop is CASSLRGLETQYF. As DNA, the CDR3 is TGTGCCAGCAGTTTAAGGGGCCTAGAGACCCAGTACTTC.

V is TRBV15 and J is TRBJ2-1; D possibly corresponds to TRBD1 (5 bases). Trimming took 1 base from V and 7 from J, leaving 8 bases between them. Looked up from germline, CDR1 is LNHNV and CDR2 is YYDKDF (reference sequence). The CDR3 contains 13 residues. The CDR3 DNA sequence: TGTGCCACCAGCAGAGTTAGGGGAAATGAGCAGTTCTTC. Its protein is CATSRVRGNEQFF.

The CDR3 DNA follows: TGTGCCAGCAGCGCCACAGGGGGTGGGTACGAGCAGTACTTC. Its protein product is CASSATGGGYEQYF. The chain is built from TRBV7-6 and TRBJ2-7, with 8 bases fitting TRBD1. Trimming removed 5 bases from V and 4 bases from J; junction bases left unmatched: 7. This CDR3 is built from 14 residues. Per germline, CDR1 SGHVS and CDR2 FNYEAQ.

V usage is TRBV19 and J usage is TRBJ2-1, with a possible D match to TRBD2 (5 bases). The germline V and J ends were trimmed by 5 bases and 0 bases, with 14 bases remaining between them. Germline CDR1 reads LNHDA; CDR2 reads SQIVND (reference sequence). The CDR3 spans 16 residues. CDR3 sequence: CASSPAPEGSYNEQFF. In nucleotides, the CDR3 is TGTGCCAGTAGTCCCGCTCCAGAGGGCTCCTACAATGAGCAGTTCTTC.

This rearrangement joins TRBV6-5 to TRBJ2-1, with 9 bases matching TRBD2. The germline gives CDR1 MNHEY, CDR2 SVGAGI. CDR3 length: 18 residues. Trimming at V came to 2 bases and at J to 0 bases, leaving 8 bases not matched to a gene. CDR3: CASSYRAGGQSSYNEQFF. Here the CDR3 DNA reads TGTGCCAGCAGTTACCGAGCGGGGGGCCAGAGCTCCTACAATGAGCAGTTCTTC.

At least ten counts were recorded for this clonotype. This sequence joins TRBV4-1 and TRBJ1-5; D ambiguous. Deletions cut 1 base from V and 0 bases from J, with 10 bases between. The CDR3 runs to 16 residues. The germline V gene encodes CDR1 MGHRA and CDR2 YSYEKL. The CDR3 sequence: CASSQALSYSNQPQHF. CDR3 in DNA: TGCGCCAGCAGCCAAGCCCTCTCGTATAGCAATCAGCCCCAGCATTTT.

J is TRBJ1-6 and V is TRBV7-6, with D perhaps matching TRBD1 (5 bases). V lost 10 bases to trimming and J lost 8 bases, with 21 bases between them. The germline V gene has CDR1 SGHVS and CDR2 FNYEAQ. The CDR3 is 15 amino acids. CDR3 residues: CATREAGSIDSPLHF. For the CDR3, the DNA is TGTGCCACCAGGGAGGCCGGCAGTATTGATTCACCCCTCCACTTT.

A few counts support this clonotype. This chain joins TRBV7-2 and TRBJ1-2, with D possibly matching TRBD1 (6 bases). The V end was cut by 5 bases, the J end by 4 bases, with 14 bases between. The V gene's germline CDR1 is SGHTA and CDR2 FQGNSA. This CDR3 is built from 14 residues. CDR3 residues: CASSNRDNLYGYTF. CDR3 nucleotides: TGTGCCAGCAGCAACCGGGACAATCTCTATGGCTACACCTTC.

V usage is TRBV20-1 and J usage is TRBJ1-5; no reliable D call. The V gene's germline CDR1 is DFQATT and CDR2 SNEGSKA (reference sequence). V lost 5 bases and J 10 bases, leaving 9 bases between the germline ends. The CDR3 runs 10 residues. CDR3 region: CSAGQEPQHF. CDR3 nucleotide sequence: TGCAGTGCTGGCCAGGAACCCCAGCATTTT.

V usage is TRBV19 and J usage is TRBJ2-7; D remains ambiguous. The CDR3 totals 11 residues. Trimming pared 8 bases from V and 2 bases from J, leaving 7 bases between. CDR1 is LNHDA, CDR2 SQIVND, per germline (reference sequence). CDR3 region: CASSGPYEQYF. CDR3 nucleotide sequence: TGTGCCAGTTCTGGACCCTACGAGCAGTACTTC.

This rearrangement joins TRBV2 to TRBJ2-5; D is possibly TRBD2 (6 bases). The germline V and J ends were trimmed by 4 bases and 3 bases, with 18 bases remaining between them. The length of the CDR3 is 16 residues. Germline V gene data show CDR1 as SNHLY and CDR2 as FYNNEI. The CDR3, as DNA: TGTGCCAGCAGTGCATCCTGGTCGTCGGGGGAAGAGACCCAGTACTTC. Translating gives CASSASWSSGEETQYF.

The chain couples TRBV7-9 to TRBJ2-2; D unresolved. Trimming pared 2 bases from V and 0 bases from J, leaving 7 bases between. Germline-derived CDR1 and CDR2 are SEHNR and FQNEAQ (reference sequence). CDR3 length equals 15 residues. Here the CDR3 reads CASSLLRSNTGELFF. The CDR3 nucleotides read TGTGCCAGCAGCTTATTGAGGTCGAACACCGGGGAGCTGTTTTTT.

In its sample, this clonotype was seen a few times. This sequence joins TRBV19 and TRBJ2-3; no clear D gene. Germline V gene data show CDR1 as LNHDA and CDR2 as SQIVND (reference sequence). The CDR3 loop spans 13 amino acids. V was pared by 5 bases and J by 2 bases, with 8 bases between. The CDR3, as DNA: TGTGCCAGTAGTCTCCTGGACACAGATACGCAGTATTTT. Translating it yields CASSLLDTDTQYF.

The V and J genes are TRBV15 and TRBJ2-2; D is unresolved. In germline, CDR1 is LNHNV, CDR2 YYDKDF (reference sequence). The germline V and J ends were trimmed by 5 bases and 1 base, with 8 bases remaining between them. This CDR3 region has 14 residues. The CDR3, as DNA: TGTGCCACCAGCCCAGGCCAGAACACCGGGGAGCTGTTTTTT. It yields the protein CATSPGQNTGELFF.

This clonotype was seen a handful of times. The rearrangement joins TRBV7-9 to TRBJ1-1; TRBD1 agrees at 12 bases. Germline assignment: CDR1 SEHNR and CDR2 FQNEAQ (reference sequence). V was pared by 5 bases and J by 4 bases, with 5 bases of the junction left unmatched. This CDR3 is built from 15 residues. CDR3: CASSPGQGAGTEAFF. The CDR3, as DNA: TGTGCCAGCAGCCCGGGACAGGGGGCCGGCACTGAAGCTTTCTTT. Full variable domain (remainder filled in from reference TRBV7-9 and TRBJ1-1): DTGVSQNPRHKITKRGQNVTFRCDPISEHNRLYWYRQTLGQGPEFLTYFQNEAQLEKSRLLSDRFSAERPKGSFSTLEIQRTEQGDSAMYLCASSPGQGAGTEAFFGQGTRLTVV.

V and J are TRBV7-6 and TRBJ2-3; 7 positions agree with TRBD2. The CDR3 contains 16 residues. Germline V gene sequence: CDR1 SGHVS, CDR2 FNYEAQ. The junction had 8 bases not matched to a gene; V was cut back by 2 bases and J by 3 bases. This CDR3 is CASSLRLAESTDTQYF. The DNA for the CDR3 is TGTGCCAGCAGCTTACGTCTAGCGGAGTCGACAGATACGCAGTATTTT.

This clonotype was seen a few times. DNA for the CDR3: TGTGCCAGCAGTCTTCTTGGGAACTCCCTATTTACCTACGAGCAGTACTTC. Translating gives CASSLLGNSLFTYEQYF. This sequence joins TRBV28 and TRBJ2-7; D uncertain. CDR3 length: 17 residues. Trimming pared 5 bases from V and 2 bases from J, leaving 22 bases between. Germline V gene lookup returns CDR1 MDHEN and CDR2 SYDVKM.

The rearrangement joins TRBV3-1 to TRBJ2-7; 9 bases are shared with TRBD2. The CDR3 covers 15 residues. V lost 1 base, J lost 2 bases, and 3 bases stayed unmatched. Germline CDR1 LGHDT, CDR2 YNNKEL (reference sequence). DNA for the CDR3: TGTGCCAGCAGCCAAGTAAGCGGGGGGCCCTACGAGCAGTACTTC. It encodes CASSQVSGGPYEQYF.

This clonotype was detected only a few times. CDR3 region: CAISELGTGELFF. The CDR3 DNA reads TGTGCCATCAGTGAGCTGGGCACCGGGGAGCTGTTTTTT. This chain links TRBV10-3 with TRBJ2-2; D unresolved. V lost 2 bases and J 4 bases, leaving 5 bases between the germline ends. The V gene's germline CDR1 is ENHRY and CDR2 SYGVKD. This CDR3 region has 13 residues.

This chain uses TRBV5-6 with TRBJ1-2, with D perhaps matching TRBD1 (5 bases). Germline assignment: CDR1 SGHDT and CDR2 YYEEEE. The CDR3 runs 17 residues. Trimming removed 4 bases from V and 0 bases from J, with 19 bases in between. This CDR3 is CASSITGPIGANYGYTF. In nucleotides, the CDR3 is TGTGCCAGCAGCATAACAGGTCCCATAGGGGCTAACTATGGCTACACCTTC.